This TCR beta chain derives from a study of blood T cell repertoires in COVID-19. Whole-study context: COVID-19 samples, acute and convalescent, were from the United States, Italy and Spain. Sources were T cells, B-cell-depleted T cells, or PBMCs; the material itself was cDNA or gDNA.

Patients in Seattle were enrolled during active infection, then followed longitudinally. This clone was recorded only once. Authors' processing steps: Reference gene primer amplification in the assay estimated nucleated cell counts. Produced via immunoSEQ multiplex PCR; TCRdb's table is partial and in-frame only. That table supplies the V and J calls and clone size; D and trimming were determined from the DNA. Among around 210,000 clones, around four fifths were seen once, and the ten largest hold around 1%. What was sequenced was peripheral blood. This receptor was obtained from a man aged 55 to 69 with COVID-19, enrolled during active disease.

CDR3 DNA sequence: TGTGCCAGCGGACTAGCGGAGAGAACCTACGAGCAGTACTTC. Translation: CASGLAERTYEQYF. V and J are TRBV21-1 and TRBJ2-7; the DNA was not used to check the table's D call, TRBD2. TRBV21-1 is a documented pseudogene. The CDR3 spans 14 residues.